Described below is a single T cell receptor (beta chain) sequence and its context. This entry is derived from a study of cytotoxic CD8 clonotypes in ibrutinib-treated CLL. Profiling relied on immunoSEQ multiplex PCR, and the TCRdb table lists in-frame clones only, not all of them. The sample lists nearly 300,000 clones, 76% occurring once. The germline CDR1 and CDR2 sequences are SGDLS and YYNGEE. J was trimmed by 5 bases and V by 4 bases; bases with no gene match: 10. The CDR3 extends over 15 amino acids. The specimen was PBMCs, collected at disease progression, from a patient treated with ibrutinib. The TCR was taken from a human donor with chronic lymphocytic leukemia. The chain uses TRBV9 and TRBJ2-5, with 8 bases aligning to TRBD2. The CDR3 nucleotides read TGTGCCAGCAGCCACGACGGGGGGGCCGGCGAGACCCAGTACTTC. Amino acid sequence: CASSHDGGAGETQYF.